This section outlines one T cell receptor beta chain sequence together with its context. These data come from a study of blood T cell repertoires in COVID-19. Overall study context: Both acute and convalescent COVID-19 samples were obtained from the United States, Italy and Spain.

TCRdb's copy holds only in-frame clones and misses some; the assay was immunoSEQ multiplex PCR. The repertoire consists of about 160,000 clones, with around four fifths occurring once and the leading ten covering roughly 13%. This TCR came from a man between 65 and 80 years old who had recovered from COVID-19. The specimen sequenced was peripheral blood.

CDR3 protein: CASSIAGTGQETQYF. The CDR3 coding sequence is TGCGCCAGCAGCATCGCAGGGACAGGGCAAGAGACCCAGTACTTC. The chain carries TRBV5-1 and TRBJ2-5; 9 nucleotides align to TRBD1. With 4 bases clipped from V and 2 bases from J, the junction kept 6 bases outside the gene matches. Germline CDR1 reads SGHRS; CDR2 reads YFSETQ. This CDR3 contains 15 residues.